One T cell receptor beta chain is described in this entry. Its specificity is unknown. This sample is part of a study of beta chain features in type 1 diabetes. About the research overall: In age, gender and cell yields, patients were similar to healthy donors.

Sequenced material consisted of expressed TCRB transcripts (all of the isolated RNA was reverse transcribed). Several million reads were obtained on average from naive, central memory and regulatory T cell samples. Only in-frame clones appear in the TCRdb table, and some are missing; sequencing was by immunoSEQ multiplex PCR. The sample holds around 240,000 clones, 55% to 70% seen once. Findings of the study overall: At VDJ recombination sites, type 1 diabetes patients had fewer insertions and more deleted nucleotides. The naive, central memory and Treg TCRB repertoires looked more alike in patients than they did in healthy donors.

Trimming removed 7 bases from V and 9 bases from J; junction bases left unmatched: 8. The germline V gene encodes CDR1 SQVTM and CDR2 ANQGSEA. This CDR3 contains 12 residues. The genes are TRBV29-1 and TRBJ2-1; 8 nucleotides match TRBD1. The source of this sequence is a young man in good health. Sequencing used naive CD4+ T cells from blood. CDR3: CSAGQGTAEQFF. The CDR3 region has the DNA TGCAGCGCCGGACAGGGCACTGCTGAGCAGTTCTTC.